The subject of this entry is one T cell receptor beta chain. The antigen remains undetermined. The libraries were made with immunoSEQ version 4 in survey mode. Each sample used up to roughly 1 ug genomic DNA diluted to around 10 ng/uL. Method: immunoSEQ multiplex PCR; TCRdb's copy keeps in-frame clones and lacks some. This table has over 35,000 clones, approximately 90% appearing once. Nonspecific anti-CD3/anti-CD28 bead stimulation represents the broad CD4+ T cell repertoire. Sorting selected CD4+ T cells upregulating both CD40 ligand and CD69. The sample originates from a study of persistence of HIV-infected CD4 T cells. Study details: Anti-CD3/anti-CD28 beads activated more cells than antigen stimulation did.

CDR1 is KGHDR and CDR2 is SFDVKD in the germline V gene. V gave up 2 bases and J gave up 0 bases, with 10 bases separating them. This CDR3 has 16 residues. The source of this sequence is an adult man with HIV who was CMV-seropositive. The material was CD4+ T cells sorted from PBMCs after 18-hour stimulation, obtained from a patient who received antiretroviral therapy. This rearrangement joins TRBV24-1 to TRBJ2-1; D perhaps matches TRBD2 (6 bases). In DNA, the CDR3 is TGTGCCACCAGTGATTCTACTAGCTCCTCCTACAATGAGCAGTTCTTC. Translating it yields CATSDSTSSSYNEQFF.